Sequencing of this TCR beta chain was carried out in a study of radiation and T cells in renal cell carcinoma. General observations from the study: From baseline, blood top tumor clonotypes peaked at 2 weeks post-radiation. Without pretreatment biopsies, baseline tumor clonotype presence was undetermined.

A note on this clone: The antigen is unknown.

Time point reported: blood 4 weeks post-SBRT, at nephrectomy. The treatment is: 15 Gy SBRT to primary tumor, nephrectomy 4 weeks later. Nephrectomy followed 15 Gy stereotactic body radiation by 4 weeks. Sequenced by immunoSEQ multiplex PCR; TCRdb stores in-frame clones only, minus some. The table lists roughly 58,000 clones, roughly 80% of them singletons. Material: blood, obtained from a patient whose treatment included radiotherapy and nephrectomy. This clonotype was obtained from a man aged 60 to 69 with renal cell carcinoma.

CDR3 sequence reads: CASSLGTGNEKLFF. In DNA form, the CDR3 reads TGTGCCAGCAGCTTAGGGACGGGGAATGAAAAACTGTTTTTT. The chain couples TRBV7-9 to TRBJ1-4; D remains ambiguous. Per germline, CDR1 SEHNR and CDR2 FQNEAQ (reference sequence). V was clipped by 1 base and J by 5 bases, with 8 bases between them. This CDR3 spans 14 amino acids.